This TCR beta chain was retrieved from a study of CD8 T cells in ankylosing spondylitis. Scientists made TCR beta libraries using quantitative 5'-RACE with molecular barcodes. MiXCR was run by TCRdb on the 5' RACE reads, yielding one entry per CDR3 protein. The table includes 650,000 to 800,000 distinct CDR3 sequences, 19% detected once. This clonotype occurred a few times. Its antigen is unidentified. Findings and caveats of the study: Clones linked with disease were CD8+ and fairly uncommon in the peripheral blood. In the blood and synovial fluid of reactive arthritis, some motif variants had been previously reported. Ankylosing spondylitis blood appeared to carry a characteristic TCR beta motif of roughly eight highly homologous variants.

The length of the CDR3 is 12 residues. V was shortened by 5 bases and J by 5 bases, with 13 bases between the two germline ends. Germline CDR1 is DFQATT and CDR2 is SNEGSKA (reference sequence). The TCR sequence derives from a male donor with ankylosing spondylitis. The sample taken for sequencing was blood, either unsorted or a sorted T cell fraction (not recorded which). The chain has TRBV20-1 and TRBJ2-7; possibly TRBD2 for D (5 bases). CDR3 region: CSAQDGVDEQYF. In DNA, the CDR3 is TGCAGTGCTCAGGACGGGGTGGACGAGCAGTACTTC.